This T cell receptor (beta chain) was sequenced for a study of Tregs in tolerant kidney transplant recipients. Whole-study results and caveats: Some patients' samples used different primers over time, so nucleotide sequences weren't comparable. This study did not directly address biological reproducibility.

The method was immunoSEQ multiplex PCR; TCRdb's version includes in-frame clones alone and lacks a portion of them. The sample has roughly 80,000 clones; 90% to 95% are singletons. To note about this clone: Its antigen is as yet unknown.

The nonmyeloablative bone marrow transplants came from related graft donors, with transient mixed chimerism. Unstimulated regulatory T cells (CD4+CD25+CD127-), CD4+CD25- non-regulatory cells, CD4 and CD8 cells were FACS-sorted from thawed PBMCs. Germline V lookup: CDR1 MGHRA, CDR2 YSYEKL. The CDR3 loop spans 16 amino acids. Trimming removed 3 bases from V and 4 bases from J, with 15 bases in between. The sample in question was CD4+ T cells from blood (PBMCs), obtained 24 months after the transplant. The genes are TRBV4-1 and TRBJ2-2; a possible D gene is TRBD1 (6 bases). This sequence originates from a human patient who received a combined kidney and bone marrow transplant. Some T cells may trace back to the graft donor. The chain's CDR3 is CASSHKDRARTGELFF. For the CDR3, the DNA is TGCGCCAGCAGCCATAAGGACAGAGCTCGCACCGGGGAGCTGTTTTTT.